These T cell receptor beta chains were read from a single sample in a study of human T cells and chemical hapten exposure. MiXCR, applied by TCRdb to the RACE reads, yields one record per CDR3 protein. This table holds 75,000 to 100,000 distinct CDR3 sequences, under 12% found once. The sample here was whole blood, taken in connection with sensitization to the hapten diphenylcyclopropenone (DPC). These receptors were collected from a middle-aged man with alopecia areata. Some clones in this sample may be carry-over from other donors' samples. Each CDR3 is given with its conserved first and last residue. Each record gives: D gene, J gene, V gene, clone size, CDR3 protein, CDR3 DNA. A D gene is named only where the DNA matches it firmly. The size of a clone is reported for some rows only, either as once, few or many, or as a class for expanded clones.

- | TRBJ2-3 | TRBV9 | - | CASSVQAVTDTQYF | TGTGCCAGCAGCGTACAAGCGGTCACAGATACGCAGTATTTT
- | TRBJ1-5 | TRBV28 | few | CASSFPTPSNQPQHF | TGTGCCAGCAGTTTCCCGACACCTAGCAATCAGCCCCAGCATTTT
TRBD2 | TRBJ2-2 | TRBV28 | - | CASTSEGLAGKNGELFF | TGTGCCAGCACCTCAGAAGGTCTAGCGGGAAAGAACGGGGAGCTGTTTTTT
TRBD2 | TRBJ2-7 | TRBV7-2 | many | CASSLYSGIATVEQYF | TGTGCCAGCAGCTTATATAGCGGGATAGCTACGGTGGAGCAGTACTTC
- | TRBJ2-2 | TRBV3-2 | few | CASSKRFGTGFHTGELFF | TGTGCCAGCAGCAAGCGATTTGGTACAGGGTTTCACACCGGGGAGCTGTTTTTT
TRBD2 | TRBJ2-1 | TRBV27 | few | CASSPGTSGYNEQFF | TGTGCCAGCAGCCCGGGGACTAGCGGCTACAATGAGCAGTTCTTC
- | TRBJ1-1 | TRBV30 | - | CAWSVGPNTEAFF | TGTGCCTGGAGTGTAGGTCCGAACACTGAAGCTTTCTTT
- | TRBJ2-2 | TRBV12-3/TRBV12-4 | few | CASSLKDTGELFF | TGTGCCAGCAGTTTAAAGGACACCGGGGAGCTGTTTTTT
- | TRBJ2-3 | TRBV5-5 | few | CASSPLGGLDPQYF | TGTGCCAGCAGCCCCCTAGGGGGGCTCGATCCGCAGTATTTT
TRBD1 | TRBJ2-4 | TRBV3-1 | - | CASRQGATKNIQYF | TGTGCCAGCAGGCAGGGGGCAACCAAAAACATTCAGTACTTC
- | TRBJ2-7 | TRBV4-3 | - | CASSQYGAAYEQYF | TGCGCCAGCAGCCAATACGGAGCCGCCTACGAGCAGTACTTC
TRBD2 | TRBJ2-1 | TRBV19 | - | CASSIDRGTSGWNEQFF | TGTGCCAGTAGTATAGATCGAGGGACTAGCGGTTGGAATGAGCAGTTCTTC
TRBD2 | TRBJ2-3 | TRBV4-3 | - | CASSQDGISGSSTDTQYF | TGCGCCAGCAGCCAAGATGGCATTAGCGGGAGTAGCACAGATACGCAGTATTTT
TRBD1 | TRBJ2-1 | TRBV29-1 | few | CSSTRDSYNEQFF | TGCAGCTCTACCCGGGACAGTTACAATGAGCAGTTCTTC
- | TRBJ2-3 | TRBV20-1 | few | CSAGYPTATDTQYF | TGCAGTGCTGGATACCCGACAGCTACAGATACGCAGTATTTT
TRBD1 | TRBJ1-5 | TRBV27 | - | CASRPVDRAGSNQPQHF | TGTGCCAGCAGGCCGGTCGACAGGGCCGGGAGCAATCAGCCCCAGCATTTT
- | TRBJ1-3 | TRBV10-3 | - | CAIGSFSSGNTIYF | TGTGCCATCGGGAGCTTTAGCTCTGGAAACACCATATATTTT
TRBD1 | TRBJ2-5 | TRBV29-1 | - | CSVGQGGGQETQYF | TGCAGCGTCGGACAGGGAGGTGGACAAGAGACCCAGTACTTC
- | TRBJ2-3 | TRBV7-7 | - | CASSRMGLTDTQYF | TGTGCTAGCAGCCGCATGGGTCTAACAGATACGCAGTATTTT
TRBD1 | TRBJ1-1 | TRBV19 | - | CASSIEYRTGIPNTEAFF | TGTGCCAGTAGTATAGAGTACCGGACAGGAATCCCTAACACTGAAGCTTTCTTT
- | TRBJ2-3 | TRBV4-3 | few | CASSQDQGRADTQYF | TGCGCCAGCAGCCAAGACCAGGGACGGGCAGATACGCAGTATTTT
TRBD1 | TRBJ1-2 | TRBV5-5 | - | CASSFEGARYYTF | TGTGCCAGCAGCTTCGAGGGGGCGCGGTACTACACCTTC
- | TRBJ2-7 | TRBV29-1 | - | CSVEYGYEQYF | TGCAGCGTTGAATACGGGTACGAGCAGTACTTC
TRBD2 | TRBJ2-1 | TRBV20-1 | - | CGSGRAYEQFF | TGCGGTAGCGGGAGGGCCTATGAGCAGTTCTTC
TRBD1 | TRBJ1-1 | TRBV12-3/TRBV12-4 | few | CASRTGTGGPNTEAFF | TGTGCCAGCAGAACCGGGACAGGGGGCCCGAACACTGAAGCTTTCTTT
- | TRBJ1-2 | TRBV27 | - | CASSLSGRAYGYTF | TGTGCCAGCAGCCTATCAGGGAGGGCCTATGGCTACACCTTC
- | TRBJ1-1 | TRBV29-1 | many | CSVDGWESNTEAFF | TGCAGCGTTGACGGATGGGAATCGAACACTGAAGCTTTCTTT
- | TRBJ2-1 | TRBV3-1 | few | CASSQGGSIYNEQFF | TGTGCCAGCAGCCAAGGGGGTAGCATCTACAATGAGCAGTTCTTC
TRBD2 | TRBJ2-1 | TRBV6-1 | - | CASSELAGALREQFF | TGTGCCAGCAGTGAACTAGCGGGAGCACTCCGCGAGCAGTTCTTC
- | TRBJ2-3 | TRBV12-3/TRBV12-4 | few | CASSLRAAVADTQYF | TGTGCCAGCAGTTTAAGGGCCGCGGTGGCAGATACGCAGTATTTT
- | TRBJ1-6 | TRBV27 | - | CASSLQGSSYNSPLHF | TGTGCCAGCAGTTTACAGGGTAGCTCCTATAATTCACCCCTCCACTTT
- | TRBJ1-1 | TRBV7-2 | - | CASTKSARNMNTEAFF | TGTGCCAGCACCAAGTCTGCCAGGAATATGAACACTGAAGCTTTCTTT
- | TRBJ1-4 | TRBV29-1 | - | CSVGATAEKLFF | TGCAGCGTTGGCGCCACAGCTGAAAAACTGTTTTTT
- | TRBJ1-2 | TRBV4-3 | few | CASSQEEGYGYTF | TGCGCCAGCAGCCAAGAAGAAGGATATGGCTACACCTTC
TRBD2 | TRBJ2-3 | TRBV6-5 | - | CASKTGTSADTQYF | TGTGCCAGCAAAACTGGGACTAGTGCAGATACGCAGTATTTT
TRBD1 | TRBJ2-5 | TRBV9 | - | CASSPPIRGLDQETQYF | TGTGCCAGCAGCCCCCCAATCAGGGGGCTAGACCAAGAGACCCAGTACTTC
TRBD1 | TRBJ2-3 | TRBV29-1 | many | CSAHLRDRGLSDTQYF | TGCAGCGCCCATCTAAGGGACAGGGGTTTGTCAGATACGCAGTATTTT
TRBD1 | TRBJ1-2 | TRBV6-6 | many | CASSGGGDSMRYTF | TGTGCCAGCAGTGGGGGGGGGGACAGCATGCGCTACACCTTC
- | TRBJ2-1 | TRBV12-3/TRBV12-4 | many | CASSPPGLPFEQFF | TGTGCCAGCAGTCCTCCGGGACTGCCTTTTGAGCAGTTCTTC
- | TRBJ2-3 | TRBV28 | many | CASRMAGRTDTQYF | TGTGCCAGCAGGATGGCAGGGAGAACAGATACGCAGTATTTT
TRBD1 | TRBJ1-4 | TRBV30 | - | CASAPGQGMSSEKLFF | TGTGCCTCGGCTCCAGGACAGGGAATGTCGAGCGAAAAACTGTTTTTT
- | TRBJ2-7 | TRBV21-1 | - | CASSKRLMTTPQTEQYF | TGTGCCAGCAGCAAACGCCTAATGACTACCCCCCAGACCGAGCAGTACTTC
- | TRBJ2-1 | TRBV6-2/TRBV6-3 | few | CASSSRVFHLSGPSPNEQFF | TGTGCCAGCAGTTCTCGCGTATTTCACCTAAGCGGGCCTTCACCCAATGAGCAGTTCTTC
- | TRBJ1-1 | TRBV6-1 | few | CASTPPWAGSNTEAFF | TGTGCCAGCACCCCCCCCTGGGCAGGGTCGAACACTGAAGCTTTCTTT
- | TRBJ2-1 | TRBV3-1 | - | CASSQDGRGGEQFF | TGTGCCAGCAGCCAAGACGGTAGAGGAGGAGAGCAGTTCTTC
- | TRBJ1-1 | TRBV7-2 | few | CASSLERMNTEAFF | TGTGCCAGCAGCTTAGAACGGATGAACACTGAAGCTTTCTTT
- | TRBJ1-6 | TRBV5-1 | many | CASSPEVRNSPLHF | TGCGCCAGCAGCCCCGAAGTTCGAAATTCACCCCTCCACTTT
- | TRBJ2-2 | TRBV6-4 | few | CASSDSSTGELFF | TGTGCCAGCAGTGACTCTAGCACCGGGGAGCTGTTTTTT
TRBD2 | TRBJ2-3 | TRBV3-1 | few | CASSPRTSADTQYF | TGTGCCAGCAGCCCTCGGACTAGCGCAGATACGCAGTATTTT
- | TRBJ1-5 | TRBV6-1 | few | CASSEAAGQINQPQHF | TGTGCCAGCAGTGAAGCGGCCGGACAGATCAATCAGCCCCAGCATTTT
TRBD2 | TRBJ2-7 | TRBV6-2/TRBV6-3 | few | CASSYSMSSGSYEQYF | TGTGCCAGCAGTTACTCGATGTCTAGCGGGAGCTACGAGCAGTACTTC
TRBD1 | TRBJ1-5 | TRBV20-1 | many | CSARGSQGASNQPQHF | TGCAGTGCTAGAGGTTCACAGGGGGCGAGCAATCAGCCCCAGCATTTT
TRBD2 | TRBJ2-1 | TRBV28 | few | CASSFHHDSGTRPYNEQFF | TGTGCCAGCAGTTTCCATCACGATAGCGGGACTCGGCCCTACAATGAGCAGTTCTTC
TRBD1 | TRBJ1-2 | TRBV20-1 | few | CSAARQGHNYGYTF | TGCAGTGCTGCCCGACAGGGGCACAACTATGGCTACACCTTC
- | TRBJ2-5 | TRBV7-2 | - | CASSLGELETQYF | TGTGCCAGCAGCTTAGGAGAGCTAGAGACCCAGTACTTC
- | TRBJ2-6 | TRBV3-1 | few | CASSPYAGANVLTF | TGTGCCAGCAGCCCCTACGCTGGGGCCAACGTCCTGACTTTC
TRBD2 | TRBJ2-1 | TRBV6-2/TRBV6-3 | many | CASSYSPLYRAGGPSNEQFF | TGTGCCAGCAGTTACTCACCCCTCTATCGAGCGGGAGGGCCGTCCAATGAGCAGTTCTTC
TRBD1 | TRBJ1-5 | TRBV19 | - | CASTENRDSRNQPQHF | TGTGCCAGTACAGAAAACCGGGACAGCCGCAATCAGCCCCAGCATTTT
- | TRBJ2-5 | TRBV7-8 | few | CASSSNRGGETQYF | TGTGCCAGCAGCTCTAACAGGGGGGGTGAGACCCAGTACTTC
- | TRBJ2-5 | TRBV20-1 | few | CSARVLGSGGTQYF | TGCAGTGCTAGAGTCCTAGGGTCCGGGGGGACCCAGTACTTC